These T cell receptor beta chains were read from a single sample in a study of CD8 T cells in Susac syndrome. Each CDR3 protein is one row after TCRdb ran MiXCR on the immunoSEQ multiplex PCR reads. The table has hundreds of thousands of distinct CDR3 sequences, approximately 94% seen once. Sequenced material: CD4+ T cells from PBMCs. The receptors were gathered from a human donor with Susac syndrome. Both conserved end residues are part of each CDR3. A D gene is named only where the DNA matches it firmly. Clone size is shown for a subset of rows, as once, few, many or a class of expanded clone.

D: TRBD2; size: once; V: TRBV6-5; J: TRBJ2-7; DNA: TGTGCCACCGCTACCGGGGGGGGAACAGCCGAGCAGTACTTC; CDR3: CATATGGGTAEQYF
D: -; size: -; V: TRBV29-1; J: TRBJ2-3; DNA: TGCAGCGTTGAGGGGACGGACGACACAGATACGCAGTATTTT; CDR3: CSVEGTDDTDTQYF
D: -; size: -; V: TRBV28; J: TRBJ1-5; DNA: TGTGCCAGCAGTTTACAGCAGGGATCCAAACAGCCCCAGCATTTT; CDR3: CASSLQQGSKQPQHF
D: -; size: -; V: TRBV12-3/TRBV12-4; J: TRBJ1-2; DNA: TGTGCCAGCACCCCGAGGAACTATGGCTACACCTTC; CDR3: CASTPRNYGYTF
D: TRBD1; size: -; V: TRBV30; J: TRBJ1-2; DNA: TGTGCCTGGAGTCAGGACAGGACCTATGGCTACACCTTC; CDR3: CAWSQDRTYGYTF
D: TRBD1; size: -; V: TRBV27; J: TRBJ1-4; DNA: TGTGCCAGCAGGCTTAGGGGGCTTGCAACTAATGAAAAACTGTTTTTT; CDR3: CASRLRGLATNEKLFF
D: TRBD1; size: -; V: TRBV15; J: TRBJ1-4; DNA: TGTGCCACCAGCTGGACAGGGGGGAAGGAAAAACTGTTTTTT; CDR3: CATSWTGGKEKLFF
D: -; size: -; V: TRBV20-1; J: TRBJ2-3; DNA: TGCAGTGCTAGTGACGTCGGGGGCTGGACAGATACGCAGTATTTT; CDR3: CSASDVGGWTDTQYF
D: -; size: -; V: TRBV4-3; J: TRBJ1-2; DNA: TGCGCCAGCAGCCAAGAAAGGAGCCGGAGCTACACCTTC; CDR3: CASSQERSRSYTF
D: -; size: -; V: TRBV4-3; J: TRBJ1-1; DNA: TGCGCCAGCAGCCAAGATCACGGGGGGGACACTGAAGCTTTCTTT; CDR3: CASSQDHGGDTEAFF
D: -; size: -; V: TRBV12-3/TRBV12-4; J: TRBJ1-1; DNA: TGTGCCAGCAGTTTCCAGGGGCTCCTCACTGAAGCTTTCTTT; CDR3: CASSFQGLLTEAFF
D: TRBD1; size: -; V: TRBV11-2; J: TRBJ1-1; DNA: TGTGCCAGCAGCCGGTGGGGGGGACAGGGGAACACTGAAGCTTTCTTT; CDR3: CASSRWGGQGNTEAFF
D: -; size: -; V: TRBV3-1; J: TRBJ2-3; DNA: TGTGCCAGCAGGTTGACTAGCACAGATACGCAGTATTTT; CDR3: CASRLTSTDTQYF
D: -; size: -; V: TRBV5-4; J: TRBJ1-1; DNA: TGTGCCAGCAGCTTGGGGGGCGCCCCGGTGAACACTGAAGCTTTCTTT; CDR3: CASSLGGAPVNTEAFF
D: -; size: few; V: TRBV7-2; J: TRBJ1-2; DNA: TGTGCCAGCAGCTATCTCCAGGGAGATGGCTACACCTTC; CDR3: CASSYLQGDGYTF
D: -; size: once; V: TRBV6-5; J: TRBJ1-5; DNA: TGTGCCAGCACCGAGGGGGGGGGACTAGGTCAGCCCCAGCATTTT; CDR3: CASTEGGGLGQPQHF
D: TRBD2; size: once; V: TRBV20-1; J: TRBJ2-7; DNA: TGCAGTGCTAGTACTAGCGGGGGAGTCTCGGGGGAGCAGTACTTC; CDR3: CSASTSGGVSGEQYF
D: -; size: -; V: TRBV7-3; J: TRBJ1-2; DNA: TGTGCCAGCAGCACCGACACTGGAGGTGGCTACACCTTC; CDR3: CASSTDTGGGYTF
D: TRBD1; size: -; V: TRBV4-2; J: TRBJ2-2; DNA: TGTGCCAGCAGCCAAGGGCCGGGACAGGGCCGTACCGGGGAGCTGTTTTTT; CDR3: CASSQGPGQGRTGELFF
D: -; size: -; V: TRBV30; J: TRBJ1-2; DNA: TGTGCCTGGAGTGTAGGGGCAGGCCTTCTAGCTAACTATGGCTACACCTTC; CDR3: CAWSVGAGLLANYGYTF
D: -; size: -; V: TRBV6-6; J: TRBJ1-1; DNA: TGTGCCAGCAGGCCCGATGTCAGGACCGAGAACACTGAAGCTTTCTTT; CDR3: CASRPDVRTENTEAFF
D: -; size: -; V: TRBV7-2; J: TRBJ1-1; DNA: TGTGCCAGCAGCGAGGACAGGAACACTGAAGCTTTCTTT; CDR3: CASSEDRNTEAFF
D: TRBD1; size: -; V: TRBV29-1; J: TRBJ1-4; DNA: TGCAGCGTTCGGGACAGCTCGTACTTGGGGGAAAAACTGTTTTTT; CDR3: CSVRDSSYLGEKLFF
D: -; size: -; V: TRBV7-9; J: TRBJ2-1; DNA: TGTGCCAGCAGCGTCTACAGGGGCGGGAGCTCCTACAATGAGCAGTTCTTC; CDR3: CASSVYRGGSSYNEQFF
D: TRBD1; size: -; V: TRBV29-1; J: TRBJ2-7; DNA: TGCAGCGTTGAAGGTAGGGGACAGGGCTACGAGCAGTACTTC; CDR3: CSVEGRGQGYEQYF
D: -; size: -; V: TRBV3-1; J: TRBJ2-7; DNA: TGTGCCAGCAGCCAAGTTATGCGGTCGACCTACGAGCAGTACTTC; CDR3: CASSQVMRSTYEQYF
D: TRBD2; size: -; V: TRBV20-1; J: TRBJ2-1; DNA: TGCAGTGCTAGAGATCTAAATGGGATAGCGGGGGACAATGAGCAGTTCTTC; CDR3: CSARDLNGIAGDNEQFF
D: -; size: -; V: TRBV27; J: TRBJ1-2; DNA: TGTGCCAGCAGCGGACAGCTTAACTATGGCTACACCTTC; CDR3: CASSGQLNYGYTF
D: -; size: -; V: TRBV30; J: TRBJ2-1; DNA: TGTGCCTGGAGCTCTATGGGTGAGGACAATGAGCAGTTCTTC; CDR3: CAWSSMGEDNEQFF
D: TRBD1; size: -; V: TRBV7-9; J: TRBJ2-7; DNA: TGTGCCAGCAGCTTCCTGACCGGGACAGGGGTCGAGCAGTACTTC; CDR3: CASSFLTGTGVEQYF
D: TRBD2; size: -; V: TRBV3-1; J: TRBJ2-5; DNA: TGTGCCAGCAGCCAGGGGGGGTCAGCGGCCGAGGAGACCCAGTACTTC; CDR3: CASSQGGSAAEETQYF
D: -; size: -; V: TRBV30; J: TRBJ1-1; DNA: TGTGCCTGGAAAAGAGGGACGAACACTGAAGCTTTCTTT; CDR3: CAWKRGTNTEAFF
D: -; size: -; V: TRBV25-1; J: TRBJ1-3; DNA: TGTGCCAGCAGGCCCCCCGGCGTTGACACCATATATTTT; CDR3: CASRPPGVDTIYF
D: -; size: once; V: TRBV20-1; J: TRBJ1-6; DNA: TGCAGTTCATCCGGGGGGGAGGATAATTCACCCCTCCACTTT; CDR3: CSSSGGEDNSPLHF
D: TRBD2; size: -; V: TRBV5-1; J: TRBJ2-7; DNA: TGCGCCAGCAGCTTGCGGGCTAGCGGCACCTACGAGCAGTACTTC; CDR3: CASSLRASGTYEQYF
D: -; size: -; V: TRBV20-1; J: TRBJ1-5; DNA: TGCAGTGCCACCCGTCCGGATCAGCCCCAGCATTTT; CDR3: CSATRPDQPQHF
D: -; size: -; V: TRBV18; J: TRBJ1-2; DNA: TGTGCCAGCTCACCGGAGAGGGGGGGCGTCAACTATGGCTACACCTTC; CDR3: CASSPERGGVNYGYTF